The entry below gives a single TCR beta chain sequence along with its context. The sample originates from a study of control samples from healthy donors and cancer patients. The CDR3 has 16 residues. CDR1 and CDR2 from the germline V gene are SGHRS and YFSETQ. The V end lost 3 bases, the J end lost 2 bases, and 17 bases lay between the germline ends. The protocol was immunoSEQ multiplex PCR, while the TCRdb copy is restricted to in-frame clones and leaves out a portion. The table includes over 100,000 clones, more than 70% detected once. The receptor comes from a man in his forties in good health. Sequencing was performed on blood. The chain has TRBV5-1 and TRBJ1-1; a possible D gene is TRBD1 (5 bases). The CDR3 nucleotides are TGCGCCAGCAGCTCGCCGGGACGGACCAAAAACACTGAAGCTTTCTTT. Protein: CASSSPGRTKNTEAFF. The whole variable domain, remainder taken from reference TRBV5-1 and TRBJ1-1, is KAGVTQTPRYLIKTRGQQVTLSCSPISGHRSVSWYQQTPGQGLQFLFEYFSETQRNKGNFPGRFSGRQFSNSRSEMNVSTLELGDSALYLCASSSPGRTKNTEAFFGQGTRLTVV.